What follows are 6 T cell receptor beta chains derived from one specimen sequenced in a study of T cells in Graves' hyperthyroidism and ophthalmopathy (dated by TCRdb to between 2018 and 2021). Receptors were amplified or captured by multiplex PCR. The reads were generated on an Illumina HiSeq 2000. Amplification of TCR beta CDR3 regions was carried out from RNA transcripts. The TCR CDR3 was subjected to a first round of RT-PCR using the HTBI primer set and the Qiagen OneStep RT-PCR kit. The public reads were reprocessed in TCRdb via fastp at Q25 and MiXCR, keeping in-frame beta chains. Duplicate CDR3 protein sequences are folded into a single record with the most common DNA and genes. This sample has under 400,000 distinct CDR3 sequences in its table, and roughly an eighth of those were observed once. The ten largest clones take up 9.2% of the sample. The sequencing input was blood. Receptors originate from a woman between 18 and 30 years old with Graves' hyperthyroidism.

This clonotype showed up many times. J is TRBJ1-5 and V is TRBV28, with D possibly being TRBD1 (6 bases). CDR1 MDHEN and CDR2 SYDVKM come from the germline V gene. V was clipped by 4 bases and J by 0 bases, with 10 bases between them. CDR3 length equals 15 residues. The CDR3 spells CASSSPDSSNQPQHF. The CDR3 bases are TGTGCCAGCAGTTCGCCGGACAGTAGCAATCAGCCCCAGCATTTT.

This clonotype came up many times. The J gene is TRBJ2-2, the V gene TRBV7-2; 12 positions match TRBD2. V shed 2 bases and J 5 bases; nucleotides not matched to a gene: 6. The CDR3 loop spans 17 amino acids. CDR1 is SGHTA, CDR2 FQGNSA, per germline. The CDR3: CASSLTRTSGMTGELFF. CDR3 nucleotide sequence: TGTGCCAGCAGCTTAACGAGGACTAGCGGGATGACCGGGGAGCTGTTTTTT.

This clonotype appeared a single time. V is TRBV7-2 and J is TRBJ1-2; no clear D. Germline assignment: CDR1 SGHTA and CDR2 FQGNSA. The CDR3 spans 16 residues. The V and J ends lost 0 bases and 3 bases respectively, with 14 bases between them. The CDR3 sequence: CASSLARSLLDYGYTF. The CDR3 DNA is TGTGCCAGCAGCTTAGCCCGATCTCTATTGGACTATGGCTACACCTTC.

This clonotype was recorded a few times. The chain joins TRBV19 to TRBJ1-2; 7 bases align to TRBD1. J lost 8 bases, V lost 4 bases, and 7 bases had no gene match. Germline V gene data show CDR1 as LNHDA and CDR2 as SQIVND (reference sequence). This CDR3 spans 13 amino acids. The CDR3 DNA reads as TGTGCCAGTAGTACACCGGGACAGAGGGGCTACACCTTC. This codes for CASSTPGQRGYTF.

CDR3 nucleotide sequence: TGTGCCAGCAGCCTCCGAACCGGGACAGGGAGTACGGGCTACACCTTC. It specifies CASSLRTGTGSTGYTF. V usage is TRBV11-2 and J usage is TRBJ1-2, with 9 bases identical to TRBD1. V shed 5 bases and J 8 bases; nucleotides not matched to a gene: 15. From germline, CDR1 is SGHAT and CDR2 FQNNGV. The length of the CDR3 is 16 residues.

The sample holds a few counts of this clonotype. The CDR3: CASSLLVGAAYEQYF. The CDR3 DNA reads TGTGCCAGCAGCTTATTGGTAGGGGCGGCCTACGAGCAGTACTTC. The chain employs TRBV13 and TRBJ2-7, with a tentative D call TRBD1 (5 bases). Germline CDR1 is PRHDT and CDR2 is FYEKMQ (reference sequence). V was pared by 2 bases and J by 2 bases, with 13 bases between. The CDR3 length is 15 residues.